Following are 10 T cell receptor beta chains from one sample sequenced in a study of T cell changes during pregnancy in multiple sclerosis. The repertoire was sequenced with immunoSEQ multiplex PCR; TCRdb's copy has only in-frame clones and lacks some. The sample has 50,000 to 70,000 clones, 90% to 95% seen once. The sample was peripheral blood, taken in the third trimester of pregnancy. The receptors come from a female donor in good health, enrolled as a control in a pregnancy study.

The CDR3 here is CASRRGYGYTF. CDR3 DNA sequence: TGTGCCAGCCGGCGAGGCTATGGCTACACCTTC. The chain uses TRBV9 and TRBJ1-2, with D unclear. Germline V gene sequence: CDR1 SGDLS, CDR2 YYNGEE. CDR3 length: 11 amino acids. Trimming cost V 7 bases and J 4 bases, with 8 bases left between them.

The rearrangement links TRBV18 to TRBJ1-5; D call uncertain. The CDR3 has 16 amino acids. In germline, CDR1 is KGHSH, CDR2 LQKENI. Trimming removed 3 bases from V and 2 bases from J, with 14 bases in between. The CDR3 DNA follows: TGTGCCAGCTCACCGGGAGGGTTTAGGGGCAATCAGCCCCAGCATTTT. This gives the protein CASSPGGFRGNQPQHF.

The rearrangement links TRBV6-5 to TRBJ2-3, with TRBD2 matching 8 bases. CDR1 and CDR2 from the germline V gene are MNHEY and SVGAGI. This CDR3 comprises 16 residues. V lost 0 bases, J lost 4 bases, and 6 bases stayed unmatched. The CDR3 loop is CASSYSLRGAADTQYF. The CDR3 nucleotides read TGTGCCAGCAGTTACTCCCTGCGGGGGGCGGCAGATACGCAGTATTTT.

This clone has only one observation. CDR3 nucleotides: TGTGCCAGTAGGGACAGTCAAAATGAAAAACTGTTTTTT. Its translation is CASRDSQNEKLFF. The chain employs TRBV28 and TRBJ1-4, with 7 bases matching TRBD1. V trimming: 9 bases; J trimming: 5 bases; junction bases outside the gene matches: 6. Germline CDR1 is MDHEN and CDR2 is SYDVKM. The CDR3 spans 13 residues. The full variable domain, in which reference TRBV28 and TRBJ1-4 provide the parts outside the CDR3, is DVKVTQSSRYLVKRTGEKVFLECVQDMDHENMFWYRQDPGLGLRLIYFSYDVKMKEKGDIPEGYSVSREKKERFSLILESASTNQTSMYLCASRDSQNEKLFFGSGTQLSVL.

V gene TRBV10-2 combines with J gene TRBJ2-7, with D perhaps matching TRBD2 (6 bases). The CDR3 has 12 amino acids. Trimming removed 8 bases at V and 2 bases at J, with 10 bases between. CDR1 is WSHSY and CDR2 is SAAADI in the germline V gene. CDR3 in amino acids: CASRLDPYEQYF. CDR3 coding DNA: TGCGCCAGCCGACTAGACCCCTACGAGCAGTACTTC.

The chain carries TRBV2 and TRBJ2-1, with 8 bases that match TRBD2. The V and J ends lost 5 bases and 0 bases, in that order; junction bases with no gene match: 3. Germline V gives CDR1 SNHLY, CDR2 FYNNEI. This CDR3 region has 15 residues. The CDR3 sequence: CASSQSGSSYNEQFF. As DNA, the CDR3 is TGTGCCAGCAGTCAAAGCGGGAGCTCCTACAATGAGCAGTTCTTC. Full variable domain (missing parts from reference TRBV2 and TRBJ2-1): EPEVTQTPSHQVTQMGQEVILRCVPISNHLYFYWYRQILGQKVEFLVSFYNNEISEKSEIFDDQFSVERPDGSNFTLKIRSTKLEDSAMYFCASSQSGSSYNEQFFGPGTRLTVL.

The chain has TRBV5-4 and TRBJ2-7; D is perhaps TRBD2 (6 bases). CDR1 and CDR2 from the germline V gene are SGHNT and YYREEE (reference sequence). The CDR3 sequence is 14 residues long. The ends were cut back, 2 bases at V and 4 bases at J, with 13 bases in the middle. The CDR3 reads CASSFAGRSYEQYF. The DNA for the CDR3 is TGTGCCAGCAGCTTTGCGGGGAGATCTTACGAGCAGTACTTC.

The chain uses TRBV5-6 and TRBJ2-7; 7 bases agree with TRBD1. The CDR3 is 13 residues long. With 5 bases clipped from V and 5 bases from J, the junction kept 7 bases outside the gene matches. Germline V lookup: CDR1 SGHDT, CDR2 YYEEEE. The CDR3 coding sequence is TGTGCCAGCAGTCAAACAGGGGCTAACGAGCAGTACTTC. Translated, it gives CASSQTGANEQYF.

The chain links TRBV28 to TRBJ1-1; TRBD1 matches at 9 bases. CDR3 length: 19 amino acids. V was clipped by 0 bases and J by 3 bases; unmatched bases: 14. CDR1 MDHEN and CDR2 SYDVKM come from the germline V gene. CDR3 protein: CASSLWTLLQYRGHTEAFF. The CDR3 DNA sequence: TGTGCCAGCAGTTTATGGACCCTTCTACAATACAGGGGGCACACTGAAGCTTTCTTT.

The chain recombines TRBV29-1 with TRBJ2-1; 12 bases fit TRBD2. CDR1 and CDR2 from the germline V gene are SQVTM and ANQGSEA. The CDR3 covers 14 residues. Trimming at V came to 7 bases and at J to 7 bases, leaving 8 bases not matched to a gene. CDR3: CSALTSGSANEQFF. The CDR3 nucleotides are TGCAGCGCCTTGACTAGCGGGAGTGCAAATGAGCAGTTCTTC.